These 5 T cell receptor beta chains originate from one sample sequenced in a study of response to subunit inactivated influenza vaccine. One entry per CDR3 protein, called by TCRdb with MiXCR from the RT-PCR reads. Here the sample spans approximately 520,000 distinct CDR3 sequences, more than 15% being singletons. The input for sequencing was CD4+ T cells sorted from PBMCs, taken roughly 24 months after vaccination. The receptors were gathered from a man between 50 and 75 years old who received an inactivated influenza vaccine.

This clonotype was seen many times. The rearrangement links TRBV7-9 to TRBJ2-4; maybe TRBD2 (6 bases). Germline assignment: CDR1 SEHNR and CDR2 FQNEAQ (reference sequence). Trimming took 4 bases from V and 6 from J, leaving 13 bases between them. The length of the CDR3 is 14 residues. The CDR3 protein is CASSSGLGGNIQYF. Written as DNA, the CDR3 is TGTGCCAGCAGCTCGGGGCTCGGGGGAAACATTCAGTACTTC. Complete variable domain (other parts from reference TRBV7-9 and TRBJ2-4): DTGVSQNPRHKITKRGQNVTFRCDPISEHNRLYWYRQTLGQGPEFLTYFQNEAQLEKSRLLSDRFSAERPKGSFSTLEIQRTEQGDSAMYLCASSSGLGGNIQYFGAGTRLSVL.

This clonotype came up many times. V gene TRBV12-3 or TRBV12-4 combines with J gene TRBJ2-1; 12 positions agree with TRBD2. The CDR3 runs to 17 residues. V lost 5 bases to trimming and J lost 6 bases; unmatched junction nucleotides: 11. For the CDR3, the DNA is TGTGCCAGCAGTCTTGTACTACTAGCGGGGGGTAGCAATGAGCAGTTCTTC. Amino acids: CASSLVLLAGGSNEQFF.

This clonotype appeared many times. V is TRBV28 and J is TRBJ2-1; 8 nucleotides match TRBD2. Losses at the gene ends were 8 bases for V and 5 bases for J; bases not matched to a gene: 11. Looked up from germline, CDR1 is MDHEN and CDR2 is SYDVKM. The CDR3 spans 15 residues. The CDR3 region is CASANLAGSDNEQFF. The DNA of the CDR3 is TGTGCCAGCGCAAATTTAGCGGGATCAGACAATGAGCAGTTCTTC. Filled out from reference TRBV28 and TRBJ2-1, the complete variable domain reads DVKVTQSSRYLVKRTGEKVFLECVQDMDHENMFWYRQDPGLGLRLIYFSYDVKMKEKGDIPEGYSVSREKKERFSLILESASTNQTSMYLCASANLAGSDNEQFFGPGTRLTVL.

This clonotype has just a few counts. The CDR3 DNA follows: TGTGCCAGCAGCCAAACGACCGGGGGGTGGGAGCAGTACTTC. This codes for CASSQTTGGWEQYF. The chain links TRBV2 to TRBJ2-7, with TRBD2 matching over 7 bases. Germline loops: CDR1 SNHLY, CDR2 FYNNEI. CDR3 length equals 14 residues. V lost 6 bases to trimming and J lost 7 bases; unmatched junction nucleotides: 12.

The rearrangement links TRBV2 to TRBJ2-7; 11 bases fit TRBD2. The CDR3 runs to 17 residues. The V gene's germline CDR1 is SNHLY and CDR2 FYNNEI. V shed 5 bases, J shed 1 base, and the junction held 10 bases outside the gene matches. CDR3 bases: TGTGCCAGCAGTCTCCTACCGGGGACTAGCGGTTCCTACGAGCAGTACTTC. It specifies CASSLLPGTSGSYEQYF.